A single sample gave rise to the 3 T cell receptor beta chains below, sequenced in a study of cytomegalovirus exposure and HLA in healthy donors. With 60 Vbeta and 13 Jbeta primers, the PCR was carried out. Measured with immunoSEQ multiplex PCR; TCRdb has only the in-frame clones, and not every one. Here the sample spans some 250,000 clones, approximately 80% being singletons. Sequenced input: PBMCs. The origin of the receptors is a woman aged 60-70 years in good health and CMV-seropositive.

J is TRBJ2-7 and V is TRBV7-2; the match to TRBD1 covers 9 bases. The trim removed 5 bases at V and 1 base at J, leaving 6 bases unmatched. Germline V gene data show CDR1 as SGHTA and CDR2 as FQGNSA. CDR3 length: 15 amino acids. The CDR3 DNA follows: TGTGCCAGCAGCCCCGGGACAGGGAGATCCTACGAGCAGTACTTC. Translated: CASSPGTGRSYEQYF.

The V and J genes are TRBV27 and TRBJ2-7, with 9 bases matching TRBD2. There are 13 residues in the CDR3. Germline loops: CDR1 MNHEY, CDR2 SMNVEV (reference sequence). Unmatched junction bases numbered 2, after V lost 6 bases and J lost 2 bases. The CDR3 sequence: CASSVAGAYEQYF. CDR3 bases: TGTGCCAGCAGCGTAGCGGGAGCCTACGAGCAGTACTTC.

The chain joins TRBV5-1 to TRBJ1-1; D is ambiguous. CDR3 length equals 13 residues. Per the germline V gene, CDR1 is SGHRS and CDR2 is YFSETQ. Deletions cut 7 bases from V and 3 bases from J, with 13 bases between. The CDR3 spells CASGREGYTEAFF. The DNA for the CDR3 is TGCGCCAGCGGCCGTGAGGGCTACACTGAAGCTTTCTTT.